This T cell receptor beta chain appears in the sequencing data of a study of long-term antiretroviral therapy in people with HIV. Points from the study as a whole: Clonal expansions arising prior to ART prevailed in the repertoire at every time point.

The V end was cut by 0 bases, the J end by 10 bases, with 17 bases between. This CDR3 comprises 16 residues. CDR1 is SGHDT, CDR2 YYEEEE, per germline. About this clone itself: Its antigen is still unknown.

Clinicians in the United States treated all participants with HIV. They ran version v3.0 of the immunoSEQ assay at survey level. Some clones are missing from TCRdb's copy, which holds only in-frame ones; the method was immunoSEQ multiplex PCR. The table lists about 43,000 clones, about 94% of them singletons. Source: unsorted PBMCs, taken 9.2 years after starting antiretroviral therapy. The sequence came from a young man with HIV. This sequence joins TRBV5-6 and TRBJ1-6; a weak D match, TRBD1 (6 bases). CDR3 in amino acids: CASSLVGGRGRSPLHF. Written as DNA, the CDR3 is TGTGCCAGCAGCTTGGTAGGCGGCAGGGGAAGATCACCCCTCCACTTT.